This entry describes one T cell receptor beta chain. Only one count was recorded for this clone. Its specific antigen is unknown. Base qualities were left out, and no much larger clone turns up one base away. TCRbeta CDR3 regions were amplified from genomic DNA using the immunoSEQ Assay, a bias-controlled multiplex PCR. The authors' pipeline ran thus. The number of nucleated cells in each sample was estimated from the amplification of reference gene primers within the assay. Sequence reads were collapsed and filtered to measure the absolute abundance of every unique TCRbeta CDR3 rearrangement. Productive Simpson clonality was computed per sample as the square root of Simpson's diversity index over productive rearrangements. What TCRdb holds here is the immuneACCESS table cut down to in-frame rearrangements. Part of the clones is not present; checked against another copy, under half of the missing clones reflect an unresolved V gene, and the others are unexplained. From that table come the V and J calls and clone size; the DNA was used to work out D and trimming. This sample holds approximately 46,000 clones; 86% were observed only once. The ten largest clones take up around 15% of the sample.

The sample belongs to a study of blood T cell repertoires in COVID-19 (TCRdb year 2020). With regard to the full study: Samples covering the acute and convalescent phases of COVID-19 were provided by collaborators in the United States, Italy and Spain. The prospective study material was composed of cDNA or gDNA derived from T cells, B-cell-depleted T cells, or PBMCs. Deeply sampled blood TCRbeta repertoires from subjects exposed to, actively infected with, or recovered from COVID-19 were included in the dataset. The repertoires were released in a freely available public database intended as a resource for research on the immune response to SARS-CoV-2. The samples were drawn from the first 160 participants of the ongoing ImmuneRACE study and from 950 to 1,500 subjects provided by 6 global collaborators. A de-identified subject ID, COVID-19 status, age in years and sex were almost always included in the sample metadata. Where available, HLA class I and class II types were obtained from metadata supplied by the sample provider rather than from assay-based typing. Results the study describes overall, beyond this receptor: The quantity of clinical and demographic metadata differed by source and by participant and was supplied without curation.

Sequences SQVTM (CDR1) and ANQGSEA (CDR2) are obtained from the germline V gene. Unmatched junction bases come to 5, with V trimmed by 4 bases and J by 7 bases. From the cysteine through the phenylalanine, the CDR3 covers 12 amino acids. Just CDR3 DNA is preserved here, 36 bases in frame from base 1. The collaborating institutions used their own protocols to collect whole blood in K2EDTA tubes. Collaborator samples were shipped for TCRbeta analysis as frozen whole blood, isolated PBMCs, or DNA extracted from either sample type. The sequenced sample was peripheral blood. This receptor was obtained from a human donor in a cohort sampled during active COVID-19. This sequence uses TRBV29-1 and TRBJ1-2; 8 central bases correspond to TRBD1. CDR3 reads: CSVVQGASGYTF. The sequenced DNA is TGCAGCGTTGTCCAGGGGGCAAGTGGCTACACCTTC.